This TCR beta chain was sequenced for a study of T cell responses to AZD1222 COVID-19 vaccine. The data were produced by immunoSEQ multiplex PCR, yet TCRdb's version contains in-frame clones alone and is incomplete. The sample includes 100,000 to 150,000 clones, about 88% seen only once; the top ten take less than 30%. The germline V gene has CDR1 SGHVS and CDR2 FQNEAQ. CDR3 size: 17 residues. Trimming at V came to 1 base and at J to 1 base, leaving 4 bases not matched to a gene. Study observations and caveats: Seropositivity was recorded at baseline in only a handful of AZD1222 recipients. A rise in Spike-specific TCR breadth and depth followed two AZD1222 doses. Donors were mostly white British, more females; clonal diversity possibly underestimated. Epitopes outside B.1.351 and B.1.1.7 mutated regions reportedly drew nearly half of spike TCRs.

Comment on this clone: Its antigen is not identified.

Specimen: peripheral blood, collected on day 0 of AZD1222 vaccination. The J gene is TRBJ1-5, the V gene TRBV7-8; 10 bases are shared with TRBD1. The sequence derives from an adult in good health. This chain's CDR3 is CASSLGDRGSSNQPQHF. Written as DNA, the CDR3 is TGTGCCAGCAGCTTAGGGGACAGGGGATCGAGCAATCAGCCCCAGCATTTT.